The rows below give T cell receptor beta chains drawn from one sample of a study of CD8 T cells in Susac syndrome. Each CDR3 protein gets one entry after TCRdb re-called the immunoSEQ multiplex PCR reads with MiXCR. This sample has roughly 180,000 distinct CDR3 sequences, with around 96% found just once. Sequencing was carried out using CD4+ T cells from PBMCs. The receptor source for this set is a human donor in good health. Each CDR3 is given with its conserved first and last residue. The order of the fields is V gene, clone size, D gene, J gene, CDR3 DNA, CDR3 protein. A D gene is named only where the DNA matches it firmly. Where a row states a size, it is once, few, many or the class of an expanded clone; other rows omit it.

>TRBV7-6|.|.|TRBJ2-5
TGTGCCAGCAGCGCCGCTCCGGGCAGGGGAGAGACCCAGTACTTC
CASSAAPGRGETQYF
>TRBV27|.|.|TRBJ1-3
TGTGCCAGCAGTTTGTCCCCCTTTAGTAGTGGAAACACCATATATTTT
CASSLSPFSSGNTIYF
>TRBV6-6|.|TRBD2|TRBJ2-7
TGTGCCAGCAGTTACTCCGTAGCGGGGCCGTCCTACGAGCAGTACTTC
CASSYSVAGPSYEQYF
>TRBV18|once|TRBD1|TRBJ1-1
TGTGCCAGCTCACCACCAGACAGGGGCCTCGGAACTGAAGCTTTCTTT
CASSPPDRGLGTEAFF
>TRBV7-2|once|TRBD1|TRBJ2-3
TGTGCCAGCAGCTTCCAGACAGGGCCCGATACGCAGTATTTT
CASSFQTGPDTQYF
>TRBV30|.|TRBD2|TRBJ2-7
TGTGCCTGGAGTTTACGGGGGGGCCGCTACGAGCAGTACTTC
CAWSLRGGRYEQYF
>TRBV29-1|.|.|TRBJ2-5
TGCAGCGTTGCGTCGAAGTTACGGGAGACCCAGTACTTC
CSVASKLRETQYF
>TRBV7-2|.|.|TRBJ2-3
TGTGCCAGCCAGGGCGGCGCAGATACGCAGTATTTT
CASQGGADTQYF
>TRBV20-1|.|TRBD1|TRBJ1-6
TGCAGTGCTAGTATCCAGGGGGCGCGCAATTCACCCCTCCACTTT
CSASIQGARNSPLHF
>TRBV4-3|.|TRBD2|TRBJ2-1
TGCGCCAGCAGCCGGGGACTAGCGGGGGAGAATGAGCAGTTCTTC
CASSRGLAGENEQFF
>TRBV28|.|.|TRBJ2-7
TGTGCCAGCAGTCCTCCCAAGGAGCACGAGCAGTACTTC
CASSPPKEHEQYF
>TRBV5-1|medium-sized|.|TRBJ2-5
TGTGCCAGCAGCTTAGAAGAGACCCAGTACTTC
CASSLEETQYF
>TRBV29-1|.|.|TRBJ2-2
TGCAGCGTTGCTGAGACCGGGGAGCTGTTTTTT
CSVAETGELFF
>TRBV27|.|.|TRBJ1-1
TGTGCCAGCAGTTTAGCGTGGAGAGGCACTGAAGCTTTCTTT
CASSLAWRGTEAFF
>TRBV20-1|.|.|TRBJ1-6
TGCAGTGCTACACCCCCGGGACGGAATAATTCACCCCTCCACTTT
CSATPPGRNNSPLHF
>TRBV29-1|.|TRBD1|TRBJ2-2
TGCAGCGTTGAAGGACAGGGTTCCGCCGGGGAGCTGTTTTTT
CSVEGQGSAGELFF
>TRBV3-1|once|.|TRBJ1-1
TGTGCCAGCAGCCAAGATCCGGGGCAGGGCACTGAAGCTTTCTTT
CASSQDPGQGTEAFF
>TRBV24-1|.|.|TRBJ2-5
TGTGCCACCAGTGATTTGCTGACCCAGTACTTC
CATSDLLTQYF
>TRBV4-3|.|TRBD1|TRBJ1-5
TGCGCCAGCAGCCAAGATAACAGGGGGCCTCATCAGCCCCAGCATTTT
CASSQDNRGPHQPQHF
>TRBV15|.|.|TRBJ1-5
TGTGCCACCAGCAGAGAGAACAATCAGCCCCAGCATTTT
CATSRENNQPQHF
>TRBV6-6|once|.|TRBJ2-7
TGTGCCAGCAGTTACTCGGACGGATCCTACGAGCAGTACTTC
CASSYSDGSYEQYF
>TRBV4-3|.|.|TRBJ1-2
TGCGCCAACGGACGGGGTAGCTATGGCTACACCTTC
CANGRGSYGYTF
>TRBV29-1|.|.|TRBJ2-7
TGCAGCGTTGAAGCTAGTTACGAGCAGTACTTC
CSVEASYEQYF
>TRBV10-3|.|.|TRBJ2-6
TGTGCCATCAGTGAGTCTCAGCTGGGCAGGGACTCTGGGGCCAACGTCCTGACTTTC
CAISESQLGRDSGANVLTF
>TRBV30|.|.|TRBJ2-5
TGTGCCTGGAGTCCAGTACAAGAGACCCAGTACTTC
CAWSPVQETQYF
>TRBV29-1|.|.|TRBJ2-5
TGCAGCACCCGTCGGGGGCACCAAGAGACCCAGTACTTC
CSTRRGHQETQYF
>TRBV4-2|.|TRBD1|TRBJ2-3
TGTGCCAGCAGCTGGGGACAGGGGACAGATACGCAGTATTTT
CASSWGQGTDTQYF
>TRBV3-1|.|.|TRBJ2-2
TGTGCCAGCAGCCAAGTAGGTGGGACCGGGGAGCTGTTTTTT
CASSQVGGTGELFF
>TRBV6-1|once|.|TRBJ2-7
TGTGCCAGCAGTGAAGAACGGGGCCTCGAGCAGTACTTC
CASSEERGLEQYF
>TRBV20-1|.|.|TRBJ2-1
TGCAGTGCAATAGCGAGCTCCTACAATGAGCAGTTCTTC
CSAIASSYNEQFF
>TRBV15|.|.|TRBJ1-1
TGTGCCACCAGCAGAGGGGGCCGGAACACTGAAGCTTTCTTT
CATSRGGRNTEAFF
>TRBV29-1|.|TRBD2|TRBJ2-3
TGCAGCTCTCACAGGGCGGGGGGGACAGATACGCAGTATTTT
CSSHRAGGTDTQYF
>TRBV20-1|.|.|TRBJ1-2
TGCAGTGCAAAACTCCGGGATTACTATGGCTACACCTTC
CSAKLRDYYGYTF
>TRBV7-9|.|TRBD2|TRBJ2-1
TGTGCCAGTGCGCTAGCGGGGGGGCGGAATGAGCAGTTCTTC
CASALAGGRNEQFF
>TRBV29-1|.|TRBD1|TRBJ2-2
TGCAGCGTGGGGACAGGAGGATCCGGGGAGCTGTTTTTT
CSVGTGGSGELFF